A single count supports the clone carrying this T cell receptor (beta chain). This sample was taken from a study of blood T cell repertoires in COVID-19. The overall study: Acute and convalescent COVID-19 specimens originated in the United States, Italy and Spain. Sample material is recorded as cDNA or gDNA derived from T cells, B-cell-depleted T cells, or PBMCs.

Per the authors' pipeline: For nucleated cells, counts were estimated from reference gene primer amplification. The repertoire was sequenced with immunoSEQ multiplex PCR; TCRdb's copy has only in-frame clones and lacks some. V, J and clone size are taken as reported in that table, and D and trimming were inferred from the DNA itself. The data show a few hundred thousand clones, 80% to 90% seen once. This CDR3 has 16 residues. J was trimmed by 1 base and V by 4 bases; bases with no gene match: 5. The germline gives CDR1 KGHDR, CDR2 SFDVKD. The chain links TRBV24-1 to TRBJ1-3; 8 nucleotides align to TRBD1. Sequencing was carried out using peripheral blood. This TCR came from a woman in her forties or fifties with acute or convalescent COVID-19. The CDR3 DNA reads TGTGCCACCAGTGACCCCAGGGGGCCTTCTGGAAACACCATATATTTT. Amino acids: CATSDPRGPSGNTIYF.